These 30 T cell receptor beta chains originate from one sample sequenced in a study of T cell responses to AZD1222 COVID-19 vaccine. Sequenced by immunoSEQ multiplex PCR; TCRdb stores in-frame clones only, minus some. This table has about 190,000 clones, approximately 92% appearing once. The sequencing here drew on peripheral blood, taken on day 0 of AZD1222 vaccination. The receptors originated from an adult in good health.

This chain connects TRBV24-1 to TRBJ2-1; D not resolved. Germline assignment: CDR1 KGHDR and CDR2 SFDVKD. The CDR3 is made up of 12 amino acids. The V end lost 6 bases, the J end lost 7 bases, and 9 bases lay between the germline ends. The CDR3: CATSRLTNEQFF. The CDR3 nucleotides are TGTGCCACCAGTAGGTTGACTAATGAGCAGTTCTTC.

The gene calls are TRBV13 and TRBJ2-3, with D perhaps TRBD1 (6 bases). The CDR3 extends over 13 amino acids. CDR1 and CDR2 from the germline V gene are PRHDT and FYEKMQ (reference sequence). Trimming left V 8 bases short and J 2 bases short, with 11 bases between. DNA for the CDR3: TGTGCCAGCGGACAGAAAGACACAGATACGCAGTATTTT. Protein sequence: CASGQKDTDTQYF.

The CDR3 DNA is TGTGCCAGCAGCGCCGTCCTAGCGGCAGATACGCAGTATTTT. This sequence encodes CASSAVLAADTQYF. The chain carries TRBV9 and TRBJ2-3, with 7 nucleotides matching TRBD2. The V gene end was trimmed by 3 bases and the J gene end by 4 bases; junction bases not matched to a gene: 5. Germline V gene sequence: CDR1 SGDLS, CDR2 YYNGEE. The CDR3 sequence is 14 residues long.

CDR3: CASSQAGGSSYEQYV. CDR3 nucleotide sequence: TGTGCCAGCAGCCAAGCCGGGGGGAGCTCCTACGAGCAGTACGTC. The chain carries TRBV3-1 (or the pseudogene TRBV3-2) and TRBJ2-7, with 7 bases aligning to TRBD2. The trim removed 1 base at V and 0 bases at J, leaving 3 bases unmatched. The germline CDR1 and CDR2 sequences are LGHDT and YNNKEL (reference sequence). The CDR3 is 15 residues long.

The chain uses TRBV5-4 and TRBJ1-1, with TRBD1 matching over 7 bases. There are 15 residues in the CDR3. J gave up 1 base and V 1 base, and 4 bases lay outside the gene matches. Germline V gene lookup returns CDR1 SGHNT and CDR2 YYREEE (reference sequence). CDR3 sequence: CASSLTGDPNTEAFF. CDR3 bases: TGTGCCAGCAGCTTGACAGGGGACCCGAACACTGAAGCTTTCTTT.

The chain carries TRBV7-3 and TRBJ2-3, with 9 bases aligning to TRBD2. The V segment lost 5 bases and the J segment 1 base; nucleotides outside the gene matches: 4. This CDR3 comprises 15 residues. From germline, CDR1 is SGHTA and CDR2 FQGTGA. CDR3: CASSPQRGGTDTQYF. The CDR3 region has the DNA TGTGCCAGCAGCCCACAGCGGGGGGGCACAGATACGCAGTATTTT. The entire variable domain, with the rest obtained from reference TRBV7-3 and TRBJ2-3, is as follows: GAGVSQTPSNKVTEKGKYVELRCDPISGHTALYWYRQSLGQGPEFLIYFQGTGAADDSGLPNDRFFAVRPEGSVSTLKIQRTERGDSAVYLCASSPQRGGTDTQYFGPGTRLTVL.

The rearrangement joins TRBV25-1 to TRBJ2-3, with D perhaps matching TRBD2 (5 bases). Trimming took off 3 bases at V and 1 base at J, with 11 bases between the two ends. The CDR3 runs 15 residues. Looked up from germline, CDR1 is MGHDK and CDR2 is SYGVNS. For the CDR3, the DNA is TGTGCCAGCAGTGATCCCCCCGGGGGCACAGATACGCAGTATTTT. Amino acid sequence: CASSDPPGGTDTQYF.

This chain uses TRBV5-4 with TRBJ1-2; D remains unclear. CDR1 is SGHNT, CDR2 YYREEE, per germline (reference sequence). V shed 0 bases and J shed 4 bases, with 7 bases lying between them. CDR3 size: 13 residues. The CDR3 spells CASSLVGPYGYTF. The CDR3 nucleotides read TGTGCCAGCAGCTTGGTGGGTCCCTATGGCTACACCTTC.

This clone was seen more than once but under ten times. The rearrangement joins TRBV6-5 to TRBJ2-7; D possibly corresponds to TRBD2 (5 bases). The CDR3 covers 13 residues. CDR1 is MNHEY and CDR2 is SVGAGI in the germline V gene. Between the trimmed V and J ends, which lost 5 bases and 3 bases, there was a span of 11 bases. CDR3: CASSLAGHYEQYV. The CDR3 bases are TGTGCCAGCAGTCTAGCTGGGCACTACGAGCAGTACGTC.

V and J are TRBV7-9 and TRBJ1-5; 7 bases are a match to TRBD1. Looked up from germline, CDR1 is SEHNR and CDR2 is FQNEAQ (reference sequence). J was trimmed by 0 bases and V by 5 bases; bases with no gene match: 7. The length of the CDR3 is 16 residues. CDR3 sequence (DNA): TGTGCCAGCAGCCGAGGGACAGATTATAGCAATCAGCCCCAGCATTTT. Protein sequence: CASSRGTDYSNQPQHF.

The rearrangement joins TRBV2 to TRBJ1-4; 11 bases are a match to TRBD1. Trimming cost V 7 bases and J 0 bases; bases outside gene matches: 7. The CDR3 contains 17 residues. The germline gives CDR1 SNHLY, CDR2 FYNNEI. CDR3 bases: TGTGCCAGCACTGGGACAGGGGGGACTGCAACTAATGAAAAACTGTTTTTT. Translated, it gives CASTGTGGTATNEKLFF.

CDR3 sequence: CASSSPGQAYYGYTF. CDR3 in DNA: TGTGCCAGCAGCTCTCCGGGACAGGCATACTATGGCTACACCTTC. The chain recombines TRBV7-9 with TRBJ1-2, with 8 bases matching TRBD1. Germline assignment: CDR1 SEHNR and CDR2 FQNEAQ (reference sequence). J lost 3 bases, V lost 4 bases, and 7 bases had no gene match. This CDR3 region has 15 residues.

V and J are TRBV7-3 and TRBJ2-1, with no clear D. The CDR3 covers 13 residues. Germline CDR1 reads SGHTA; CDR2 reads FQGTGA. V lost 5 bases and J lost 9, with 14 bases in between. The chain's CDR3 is CASSATTSAEQFF. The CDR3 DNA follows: TGTGCCAGCAGCGCTACCACTTCGGCTGAGCAGTTCTTC.

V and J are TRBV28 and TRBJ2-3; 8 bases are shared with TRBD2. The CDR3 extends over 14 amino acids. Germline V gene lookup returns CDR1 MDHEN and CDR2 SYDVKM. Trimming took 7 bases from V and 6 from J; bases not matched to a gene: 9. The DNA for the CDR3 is TGTGCCAGCACTCAGACCGGGGGGGCGGATACGCAGTATTTT. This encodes CASTQTGGADTQYF.

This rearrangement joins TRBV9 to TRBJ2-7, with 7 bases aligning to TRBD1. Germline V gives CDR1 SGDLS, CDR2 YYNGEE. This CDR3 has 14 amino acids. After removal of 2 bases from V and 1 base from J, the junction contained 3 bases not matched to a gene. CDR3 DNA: TGTGCCAGCAGCGTTGGACAGGAGTCCTACGAGCAGTACTTC. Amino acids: CASSVGQESYEQYF.

DNA of the CDR3: TGTGCCAGCAGTTACGTCGCGAGTTACAATGAGCAGTTCTTC. Its translation is CASSYVASYNEQFF. J is TRBJ2-1 and V is TRBV6-5; D not certain. The CDR3 has 14 amino acids. CDR1 is MNHEY, CDR2 SVGAGI, per germline. Trimming took 2 bases from V and 4 from J, leaving 9 bases between them.

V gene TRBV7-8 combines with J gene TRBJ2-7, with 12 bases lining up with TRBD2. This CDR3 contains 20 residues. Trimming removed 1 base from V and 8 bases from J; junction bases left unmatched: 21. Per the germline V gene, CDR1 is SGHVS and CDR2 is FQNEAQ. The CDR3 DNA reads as TGTGCCAGCAGCTTAGTGCCCGACTATTCCGCTAGCGGGAGGGAACGGCAGCAGTACTTC. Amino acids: CASSLVPDYSASGRERQQYF.

CDR3 sequence: CASSYSSGGYEQYF. As DNA, the CDR3 is TGTGCCAGCAGTTACTCATCCGGAGGCTACGAGCAGTACTTC. The chain has TRBV6-5 and TRBJ2-7; tentatively, D is TRBD2 (5 bases). Germline assignment: CDR1 MNHEY and CDR2 SVGAGI. The CDR3 is 14 residues long. V shed 0 bases and J shed 3 bases, with 9 bases lying between them.

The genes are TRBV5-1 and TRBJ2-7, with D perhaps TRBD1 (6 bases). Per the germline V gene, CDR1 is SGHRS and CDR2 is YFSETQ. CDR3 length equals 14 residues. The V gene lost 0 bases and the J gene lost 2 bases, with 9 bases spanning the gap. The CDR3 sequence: CASSLGQVTYEQYF. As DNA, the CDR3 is TGCGCCAGCAGCTTGGGACAGGTAACCTACGAGCAGTACTTC.

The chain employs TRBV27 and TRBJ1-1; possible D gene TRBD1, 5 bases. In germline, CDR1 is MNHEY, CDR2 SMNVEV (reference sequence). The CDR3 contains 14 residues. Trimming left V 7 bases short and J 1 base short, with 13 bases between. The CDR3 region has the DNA TGTGCCAGCACCCCGGGACCGCAGAACACTGAAGCTTTCTTT. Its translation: CASTPGPQNTEAFF.

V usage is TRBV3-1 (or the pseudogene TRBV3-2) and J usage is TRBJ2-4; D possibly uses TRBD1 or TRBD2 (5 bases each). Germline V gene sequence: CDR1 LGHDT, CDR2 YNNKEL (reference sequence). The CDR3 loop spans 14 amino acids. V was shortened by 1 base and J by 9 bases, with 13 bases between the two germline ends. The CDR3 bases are TGTGCCAGCAGCCAAGGGGGGTCACGGGGCATTCAGTACTTC. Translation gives CASSQGGSRGIQYF.

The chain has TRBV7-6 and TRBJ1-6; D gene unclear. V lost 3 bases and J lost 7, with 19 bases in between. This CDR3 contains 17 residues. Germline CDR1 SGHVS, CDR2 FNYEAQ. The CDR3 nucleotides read TGTGCCAGCAGCTTGGGCCAGTCAGGACGGTTGAATTCACCCCTCCACTTT. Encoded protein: CASSLGQSGRLNSPLHF.

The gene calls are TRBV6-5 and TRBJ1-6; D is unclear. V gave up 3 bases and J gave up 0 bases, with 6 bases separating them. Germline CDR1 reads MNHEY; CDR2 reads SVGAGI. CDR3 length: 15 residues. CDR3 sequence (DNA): TGTGCCAGCAGTTATTTCGGCTCCTATAATTCACCCCTCCACTTT. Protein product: CASSYFGSYNSPLHF.

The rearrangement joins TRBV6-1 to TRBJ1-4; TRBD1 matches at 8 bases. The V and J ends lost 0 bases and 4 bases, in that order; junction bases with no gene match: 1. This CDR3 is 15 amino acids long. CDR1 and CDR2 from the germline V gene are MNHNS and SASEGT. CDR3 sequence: CASSEATGVNEKLFF. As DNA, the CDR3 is TGTGCCAGCAGTGAAGCGACAGGGGTTAATGAAAAACTGTTTTTT.

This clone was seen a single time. The CDR3 sequence: CASSQGQGGYEQYV. The CDR3 DNA reads TGTGCCAGCAGCCAAGGACAGGGTGGCTACGAGCAGTACGTC. The V and J genes are TRBV6-5 and TRBJ2-7, with TRBD1 identical over 8 bases. With V trimmed by 6 bases and J by 3 bases, 7 bases remained unmatched. The CDR3 contains 14 residues. CDR1 is MNHEY and CDR2 is SVGAGI in the germline V gene.

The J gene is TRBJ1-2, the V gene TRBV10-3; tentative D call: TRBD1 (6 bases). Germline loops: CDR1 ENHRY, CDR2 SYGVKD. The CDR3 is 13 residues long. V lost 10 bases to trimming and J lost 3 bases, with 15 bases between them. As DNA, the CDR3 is TGTGCCACCGCGGACAGAGTCGACTATGGCTACACCTTC. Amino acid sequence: CATADRVDYGYTF.

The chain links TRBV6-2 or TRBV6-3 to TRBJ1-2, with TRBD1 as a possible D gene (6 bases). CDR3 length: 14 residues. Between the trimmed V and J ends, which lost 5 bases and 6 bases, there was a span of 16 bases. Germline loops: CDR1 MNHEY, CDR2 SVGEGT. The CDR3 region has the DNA TGTGCCAGCAGTCTCCGGACAGATACGGATGGCTACACCTTC. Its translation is CASSLRTDTDGYTF.

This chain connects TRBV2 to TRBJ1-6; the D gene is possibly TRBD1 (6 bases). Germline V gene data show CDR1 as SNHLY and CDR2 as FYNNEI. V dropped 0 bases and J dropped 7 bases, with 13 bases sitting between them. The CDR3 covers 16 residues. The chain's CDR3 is CASSEALGGGNSPLHF. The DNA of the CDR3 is TGTGCCAGCAGTGAAGCTTTAGGGGGGGGAAATTCACCCCTCCACTTT.

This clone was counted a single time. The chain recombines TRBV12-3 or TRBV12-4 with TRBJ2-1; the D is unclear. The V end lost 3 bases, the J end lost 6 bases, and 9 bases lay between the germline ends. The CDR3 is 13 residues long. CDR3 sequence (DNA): TGTGCCAGCAGTTTGGGCCCGTCCAATGAGCAGTTCTTC. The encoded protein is CASSLGPSNEQFF.

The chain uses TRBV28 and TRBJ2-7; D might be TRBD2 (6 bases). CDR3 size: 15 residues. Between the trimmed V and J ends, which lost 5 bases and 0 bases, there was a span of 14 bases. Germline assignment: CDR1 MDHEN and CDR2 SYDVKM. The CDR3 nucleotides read TGTGCCAGCAGTAGTGGGGCGGGAAGCTCCTACGAGCAGTACTTC. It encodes CASSSGAGSSYEQYF.